This TCR beta chain was recovered during a study of cytomegalovirus exposure and HLA in healthy donors. Study-level background: For the approximately 400 genotyped donors, 75% to 90% fell within the Caucasian-associated ancestry cluster.

This clone was detected a few times. The antigen remains undetermined. Primers included in the PCR were 60 Vbeta and 13 Jbeta primers. Profiled with immunoSEQ multiplex PCR; TCRdb holds only in-frame clones, not every one. In the table there are 130,000 to 150,000 clones, about three quarters of which are singletons. The V end lost 2 bases, the J end lost 6 bases, and 19 bases lay between the germline ends. There are 15 residues in the CDR3. CDR1 is GTSNPN, CDR2 SVGIG, per germline (reference sequence). Study-wide points: There were some public TCRs occurring in many donors, but most TCR sequences were rare. An analysis done earlier found most TCR beta V segments productive about 87% or about 30% of the time.

The chain uses TRBV30 and TRBJ1-1; no clear D gene. This TCR was sampled from a man aged 40-50 years in good health and CMV-seropositive. Sample: PBMCs. Here the CDR3 reads CAWSTPDGAFAEAFF. For the CDR3, the DNA is TGTGCCTGGAGTACCCCCGACGGAGCGTTTGCTGAAGCTTTCTTT. The full variable domain, completed using reference TRBV30 and TRBJ1-1, is SQTIHQWPATLVQPVGSPLSLECTVEGTSNPNLYWYRQAAGRGLQLLFYSVGIGQISSEVPQNLSASRPQDRQFILSSKKLLLSDSGFYLCAWSTPDGAFAEAFFGQGTRLTVV.